Detailed here is one TCR beta chain. Its cognate antigen is unknown. In germline, CDR1 is SGHTS, CDR2 YDEGEE. This CDR3 has 16 residues. The trim removed 4 bases at V and 0 bases at J, leaving 3 bases unmatched. This specimen comes from a study of PD-1 blockade in classical Hodgkin lymphoma. Data came from immunoSEQ multiplex PCR; TCRdb stores just in-frame clones and leaves some out. The sample contains 120,000 to 150,000 clones, 78% of which appear only once. Notes on the study in general: There was a significant rise in CD4+ TCR diversity by C4D1, with no such rise for CD8+.

Every patient experienced relapse after autologous stem cell transplantation, and brentuximab vedotin exposure varied. Complete response, partial response or progressive disease was recorded as best response. The sequence was obtained from a human donor with classical Hodgkin lymphoma. The rearrangement joins TRBV5-8 to TRBJ2-3; 12 positions match TRBD2. This material consisted of peripheral blood mononuclear cells (PBMCs), taken before the second cycle of nivolumab. CDR3 loop: CASSTGTSGSTDTQYF. In DNA, the CDR3 is TGTGCCAGCAGCACAGGGACTAGCGGGAGCACAGATACGCAGTATTTT.